These 22 T cell receptor beta chains came from one sample sequenced in a study of blood T cell repertoires in COVID-19. Only in-frame clones appear in the TCRdb table, and some are missing; sequencing was by immunoSEQ multiplex PCR. Among about 120,000 clones listed, roughly nine tenths were seen once. Sequencing was performed on peripheral blood. These receptors came from a man in his 70s who had recovered from COVID-19.

The V call is TRBV10-3, the J call TRBJ2-3, with no clear D. The CDR3 sequence is 14 residues long. Germline V CDR1 and CDR2: ENHRY, SYGVKD. The ends were cut back, 0 bases at V and 3 bases at J, with 7 bases in the middle. CDR3: CAISESTGTDTQYF. DNA for the CDR3: TGTGCCATCAGTGAGTCTACCGGGACAGATACGCAGTATTTT.

V and J are TRBV5-1 and TRBJ1-2; TRBD1 agrees at 9 bases. The trim removed 5 bases at V and 7 bases at J, leaving 6 bases unmatched. CDR3 length equals 13 residues. Germline CDR1 SGHRS, CDR2 YFSETQ. CDR3 sequence (DNA): TGCGCCAGCAGATATACAGGGGGCCCTGGCTACACCTTC. Translated: CASRYTGGPGYTF.

In this sample, this clone turned up once. The rearrangement links TRBV10-2 to TRBJ2-7; 7 nucleotides align to TRBD1. The J segment lost 2 bases and the V segment lost 7 bases, leaving 8 bases of the junction unmatched. The germline V gene encodes CDR1 WSHSY and CDR2 SAAADI. The CDR3 extends over 14 amino acids. CDR3 in amino acids: CASTTTGEAYEQYF. The CDR3 bases are TGCGCCAGCACCACAACAGGGGAAGCCTACGAGCAGTACTTC.

V and J are TRBV2 and TRBJ1-4; D is possibly TRBD1 (6 bases). The germline V gene encodes CDR1 SNHLY and CDR2 FYNNEI. The CDR3 spans 16 residues. The ends were cut back, 6 bases at V and 8 bases at J, with 22 bases in the middle. CDR3: CASSPQITGSGEKLFF. The CDR3 nucleotides are TGTGCCAGCAGCCCACAAATTACAGGGTCTGGGGAAAAACTGTTTTTT. Variable domain in full (rest from reference TRBV2 and TRBJ1-4): EPEVTQTPSHQVTQMGQEVILRCVPISNHLYFYWYRQILGQKVEFLVSFYNNEISEKSEIFDDQFSVERPDGSNFTLKIRSTKLEDSAMYFCASSPQITGSGEKLFFGSGTQLSVL.

The chain has TRBV24-1 and TRBJ1-5; no firm D call. V was clipped by 5 bases and J by 0 bases, with 22 bases between them. Germline V gene data show CDR1 as KGHDR and CDR2 as SFDVKD. The CDR3 is 19 residues long. The CDR3 nucleotides read TGTGCCACCAGTGCTCTCGCGGGCCTGATAACTGATAGCAATCAGCCCCAGCATTTT. Its translation: CATSALAGLITDSNQPQHF.

The table lists this clone with a count of one. V usage is TRBV7-8 and J usage is TRBJ1-2; 7 bases agree with TRBD1. V shed 2 bases, J shed 4 bases, and the junction held 13 bases outside the gene matches. Germline V gene sequence: CDR1 SGHVS, CDR2 FQNEAQ. This CDR3 has 17 amino acids. The CDR3 loop is CASSLYPPAQGVYGYTF. CDR3 DNA: TGTGCCAGCAGCTTATACCCACCGGCGCAGGGGGTCTATGGCTACACCTTC.

This clone has a single count. The chain combines TRBV29-1 with TRBJ1-1; TRBD1 aligns across 7 bases. V shed 5 bases and J 2 bases; nucleotides not matched to a gene: 8. Germline values: CDR1 SQVTM, CDR2 ANQGSEA. The CDR3 loop spans 14 amino acids. CDR3 in DNA: TGCAGCGTTCAATTAGGGGGCCAAAACACTGAAGCTTTCTTT. Protein sequence: CSVQLGGQNTEAFF.

This sequence joins TRBV6-5 and TRBJ2-3; perhaps TRBD1 as D (5 bases). Trimming stripped 2 bases from V and 0 bases from J, with 6 bases between. The CDR3 runs 14 residues. Per germline, CDR1 MNHEY and CDR2 SVGAGI. Here the CDR3 reads CASSYQGSTDTQYF. DNA for the CDR3: TGTGCCAGCAGTTACCAGGGTAGCACAGATACGCAGTATTTT.

J is TRBJ2-4 and V is TRBV28, with no clear D. The ends were cut back, 1 base at V and 0 bases at J, with 10 bases in the middle. The CDR3 sequence is 16 residues long. From germline, CDR1 is MDHEN and CDR2 SYDVKM. CDR3 amino acids: CASSLSPVQAKNIQYF. CDR3 bases: TGTGCCAGCAGTTTATCGCCAGTTCAAGCCAAAAACATTCAGTACTTC.

V is TRBV10-2 and J is TRBJ1-2; 8 bases fit TRBD1. Germline-derived CDR1 and CDR2 are WSHSY and SAAADI. Unmatched junction bases numbered 6, after V lost 6 bases and J lost 6 bases. CDR3 length: 13 residues. Written as DNA, the CDR3 is TGCGCCAGCAGCCAACGGACAGGGAATGGCTACACCTTC. Translating gives CASSQRTGNGYTF.

The chain carries TRBV5-1 and TRBJ2-3, with 8 nucleotides matching TRBD2. The CDR3 has 17 residues. J gave up 5 bases and V 0 bases, and 11 bases lay outside the gene matches. Per germline, CDR1 SGHRS and CDR2 YFSETQ. Here the CDR3 reads CASSLEPSGREVDTQYF. As DNA, the CDR3 is TGCGCCAGCAGCTTGGAACCTAGCGGGCGGGAGGTAGATACGCAGTATTTT.

To note about this clone: One end of the junction does not line up with germline, which may come from a read error. This chain joins TRBV6-1 and TRBJ1-2, with 9 nucleotides matching TRBD1. The CDR3 sequence is 16 residues long. Germline V gene data show CDR1 as MNHNS and CDR2 as SASEGT. The CDR3 region has the DNA TGTGCCAGCAGTGACCAGCCAACAGGGGGCGTTCCCCTCTCCTTCTTC. Translated: CASSDQPTGGVPLSFF.

The V call is TRBV6-1, the J call TRBJ1-5, with D possibly being TRBD1 (6 bases). Deletions cut 2 bases from V and 7 bases from J, with 21 bases between. Germline-derived CDR1 and CDR2 are MNHNS and SASEGT. The CDR3 is made up of 17 amino acids. CDR3 DNA sequence: TGTGCCAGCAGTGAATCCTCTACCAGGGGATCAGGGCAGCCCCAGCATTTT. Its translation: CASSESSTRGSGQPQHF.

This chain connects TRBV5-1 to TRBJ1-4, with D hard to call. CDR1 and CDR2 (germline): SGHRS, YFSETQ. The CDR3 contains 15 residues. Trimming stripped 0 bases from V and 12 bases from J, with 18 bases between. DNA for the CDR3: TGCGCCAGCAGCTTGGACGGCGACACTGCGTTGGAACTGTTTTTT. It codes for CASSLDGDTALELFF.

A single count supports this clone. This chain joins TRBV4-1 and TRBJ2-1; D possibly corresponds to TRBD2 (5 bases). Looked up from germline, CDR1 is MGHRA and CDR2 is YSYEKL. This CDR3 comprises 14 residues. V was shortened by 2 bases and J by 5 bases, with 10 bases between the two germline ends. This CDR3 reads CASSQNTGNNEQFF. CDR3 nucleotide sequence: TGCGCCAGCAGCCAAAACACCGGGAACAATGAGCAGTTCTTC.

This clone appeared a few times. V and J are TRBV7-9 and TRBJ1-1; D is undetermined. The V end lost 2 bases, the J end lost 1 base, and 8 bases lay between the germline ends. Germline CDR1 SEHNR, CDR2 FQNEAQ (reference sequence). This CDR3 is 14 amino acids long. The CDR3 loop is CASSLLTGNTEAFF. The CDR3, as DNA: TGTGCCAGCAGCTTACTGACGGGGAACACTGAAGCTTTCTTT.

The rearrangement links TRBV7-9 to TRBJ2-7; D may be TRBD2 (6 bases). With 5 bases removed from V and 6 bases from J, the gap between germline ends came to 14 bases. The CDR3 has 13 residues. The germline gives CDR1 SEHNR, CDR2 FQNEAQ (reference sequence). The CDR3, as DNA: TGTGCCAGCAGCGGAGGAGGGGTCACCGAGCAGTACTTC. Amino acids: CASSGGGVTEQYF.

This clone was recorded once. The chain carries TRBV5-4 and TRBJ1-2; no reliable D call. The V gene's germline CDR1 is SGHNT and CDR2 YYREEE (reference sequence). The CDR3 covers 11 residues. Between the trimmed V and J ends, which lost 2 bases and 8 bases, there was a span of 7 bases. CDR3 coding DNA: TGTGCCAGCAGCTTTCGCAGGGGCTACACCTTC. Protein: CASSFRRGYTF.

The chain couples TRBV4-2 to TRBJ2-2, with 12 bases fitting TRBD2. Germline CDR1 is LGHNA and CDR2 is YNFKEQ. Trimming removed 4 bases from V and 6 bases from J; junction bases left unmatched: 3. The CDR3 runs to 15 residues. The CDR3 DNA follows: TGTGCCAGCAGCCGACTAGCGGGGGATGCCGGGGAGCTGTTTTTT. As protein: CASSRLAGDAGELFF.

The J gene is TRBJ1-6, the V gene TRBV2, with TRBD1 matching 7 bases. From germline, CDR1 is SNHLY and CDR2 FYNNEI. V gave up 7 bases and J gave up 10 bases; unmatched junction bases: 10. The CDR3 extends over 14 amino acids. For the CDR3, the DNA is TGTGCCAGCACCCTGACAGGGATAGGATCACCCCTCCACTTT. Its translation: CASTLTGIGSPLHF.

The V call is TRBV2, the J call TRBJ2-7, with 9 bases matching TRBD1. Germline V gene sequence: CDR1 SNHLY, CDR2 FYNNEI. After removal of 8 bases from V and 2 bases from J, the junction contained 4 bases not matched to a gene. The CDR3 length is 13 residues. The CDR3: CASGGTGPYEQYF. For the CDR3, the DNA is TGTGCCAGCGGGGGGACAGGGCCCTACGAGCAGTACTTC.

This chain connects TRBV5-4 to TRBJ2-7, with D possibly matching TRBD1 (5 bases). This CDR3 comprises 13 residues. V was pared by 4 bases and J by 0 bases, with 8 bases between. Germline assignment: CDR1 SGHNT and CDR2 YYREEE (reference sequence). The DNA of the CDR3 is TGTGCCAGCAGCCCGACAGACTCCTACGAGCAGTACTTC. It encodes CASSPTDSYEQYF.